This record looks at one T cell receptor beta chain sequence and its context. Its antigen is unknown. The germline V gene encodes CDR1 MNHEY and CDR2 SVGAGI. This CDR3 spans 14 amino acids. J gave up 4 bases and V 2 bases, and 1 base lay outside the gene matches. This sample is drawn from a study of T cell responses to AZD1222 COVID-19 vaccine. General observations from the study: Of spike-specific TCRs, nearly half reportedly target regions left unmutated in variants.

TCRdb's table, derived via immunoSEQ multiplex PCR, lists solely in-frame clones and lacks some. The sample lists about 160,000 clones, roughly nine tenths occurring once. This sequence joins TRBV6-5 and TRBJ2-7, with 11 bases that match TRBD1. The clonotype comes from an adult who received the AZD1222 COVID-19 vaccine. Sequenced material: peripheral blood, taken 28 days after the second AZD1222 dose. The CDR3 DNA follows: TGTGCCAGCAGTTACGGGACAGGGGGGTACGAGCAGTACTTC. Translation: CASSYGTGGYEQYF.